These 30 T cell receptor beta chains originate from one sample sequenced in a study of cytomegalovirus exposure and HLA in healthy donors. TCRdb keeps only in-frame clones here, not all; method: immunoSEQ multiplex PCR. The table has around 150,000 clones, approximately 80% seen once. Sequenced: PBMCs. These receptor sequences come from a man aged 25 to 45 in good health and CMV-seropositive.

This clone was counted only a few times. V and J are TRBV6-4 and TRBJ2-7, with D possibly being TRBD2 (5 bases). The CDR3 runs to 13 residues. The germline V gene has CDR1 MRHNA and CDR2 SNTAGT. V dropped 6 bases and J dropped 6 bases, with 15 bases sitting between them. The CDR3 region is CASSSGLRGEQYF. In DNA, the CDR3 is TGTGCCAGCAGCTCGGGTCTCCGGGGCGAGCAGTACTTC.

This chain links TRBV19 with TRBJ1-1; D is unclear. Germline-derived CDR1 and CDR2 are LNHDA and SQIVND (reference sequence). The CDR3 spans 11 residues. The germline V and J ends were trimmed by 0 bases and 9 bases, with 5 bases remaining between them. CDR3 in DNA: TGTGCCAGTAGTATAGACAGGCAAGCTTTCTTT. It specifies CASSIDRQAFF.

This clone showed up just once. The genes are TRBV7-2 and TRBJ1-1, with D possibly being TRBD1 (6 bases). CDR3 length equals 13 residues. With 2 bases removed from V and 8 bases from J, the gap between germline ends came to 12 bases. Looked up from germline, CDR1 is SGHTA and CDR2 is FQGNSA. The DNA of the CDR3 is TGTGCCAGCAGCTTAACACAGGGTTGGGAAGCTTTCTTT. Its translation: CASSLTQGWEAFF. Full variable domain (outside the CDR3, taken from reference TRBV7-2 and TRBJ1-1): GAGVSQSPSNKVTEKGKDVELRCDPISGHTALYWYRQSLGQGLEFLIYFQGNSAPDKSGLPSDRFSAERTGGSVSTLTIQRTQQEDSAVYLCASSLTQGWEAFFGQGTRLTVV.

The rearrangement joins TRBV5-1 to TRBJ1-2; 7 bases agree with TRBD1. CDR3 length equals 15 residues. The ends lost 2 bases at V and 6 bases at J; junction bases unmatched: 10. CDR1 is SGHRS and CDR2 is YFSETQ in the germline V gene. The CDR3 is CASSFTAGGLDGYTF. CDR3 coding DNA: TGCGCCAGCAGCTTTACGGCAGGGGGGCTGGATGGCTACACCTTC.

J is TRBJ1-4 and V is TRBV7-9; D gene unclear. The V gene's germline CDR1 is SEHNR and CDR2 FQNEAQ (reference sequence). The CDR3 has 13 residues. The V and J ends lost 5 bases and 8 bases respectively, with 12 bases between them. This CDR3 reads CASSPPVVEKLFF. In DNA form, the CDR3 reads TGTGCCAGCAGCCCACCAGTGGTAGAAAAACTGTTTTTT.

The chain has TRBV4-3 and TRBJ2-6, with 14 bases lining up with TRBD2. Per germline, CDR1 LGHNA and CDR2 YSLEER. Trimming at V came to 1 base and at J to 4 bases, leaving 3 bases not matched to a gene. This CDR3 is built from 18 residues. CDR3 sequence: CASSQGTSGGLGANVLTF. DNA of the CDR3: TGCGCCAGCAGCCAAGGGACTAGCGGGGGGTTAGGGGCCAACGTCCTGACTTTC.

Only a few counts were recorded for this clone. The chain carries TRBV5-6 and TRBJ1-2; maybe TRBD1 (5 bases). The CDR3 runs to 13 residues. Trimming pared 3 bases from V and 7 bases from J, leaving 13 bases between. The germline gives CDR1 SGHDT, CDR2 YYEEEE. The CDR3 loop reads CASSYDREGGYTF. CDR3 DNA: TGTGCCAGCAGCTATGACAGAGAAGGTGGCTACACCTTC.

The gene calls are TRBV7-2 and TRBJ1-1; unclear D gene. The germline CDR1 and CDR2 sequences are SGHTA and FQGNSA. The CDR3 is made up of 13 amino acids. Deletions cut 4 bases from V and 5 bases from J, with 11 bases between. The CDR3, as DNA: TGTGCCAGCAGCTCTCGATGGCTTACTGAAGCTTTCTTT. This codes for CASSSRWLTEAFF.

The genes are TRBV5-1 and TRBJ1-6; D is possibly TRBD1 (5 bases). Germline V gives CDR1 SGHRS, CDR2 YFSETQ. This CDR3 spans 15 amino acids. V shed 4 bases and J shed 6 bases, with 14 bases lying between them. The CDR3 sequence is CASSPRGESNSPLHF. The CDR3 DNA reads TGCGCCAGCAGCCCTCGGGGGGAGAGTAATTCACCCCTCCACTTT.

The rearrangement joins TRBV14 to TRBJ1-5; 12 positions match TRBD1. This CDR3 spans 17 amino acids. Looked up from germline, CDR1 is SGHDN and CDR2 is FVKESK. The V and J ends lost 0 bases and 7 bases, in that order; junction bases with no gene match: 7. CDR3 DNA sequence: TGTGCCAGCAGCCAAGAAGGCGGGGACAGGGGGCCACAGCCCCAGCATTTT. Amino acid sequence: CASSQEGGDRGPQPQHF.

This clone showed up just a few times. This sequence joins TRBV13 and TRBJ2-7; 9 bases agree with TRBD1. In germline, CDR1 is PRHDT, CDR2 FYEKMQ (reference sequence). This CDR3 has 13 residues. J gave up 3 bases and V 8 bases, and 5 bases lay outside the gene matches. This CDR3 is CASARQGDYEQYF. As DNA, the CDR3 is TGTGCCAGCGCGCGACAGGGGGACTACGAGCAGTACTTC.

The CDR3 is CASTGRADYNEQFF. The CDR3 DNA follows: TGCGCCAGCACGGGGAGGGCCGACTACAATGAGCAGTTCTTC. The rearrangement joins TRBV5-1 to TRBJ2-1; 7 bases are a match to TRBD2. V shed 6 bases and J 3 bases; nucleotides not matched to a gene: 6. CDR3 length: 14 residues. Germline V lookup: CDR1 SGHRS, CDR2 YFSETQ. The full variable domain, with the rest looked up from reference TRBV5-1 and TRBJ2-1, is KAGVTQTPRYLIKTRGQQVTLSCSPISGHRSVSWYQQTPGQGLQFLFEYFSETQRNKGNFPGRFSGRQFSNSRSEMNVSTLELGDSALYLCASTGRADYNEQFFGPGTRLTVL.

CDR3: CASRGGQSFVQYF. The CDR3 DNA is TGTGCCAGTCGGGGGGGACAGTCTTTCGTGCAGTACTTC. The chain joins TRBV19 to TRBJ2-7; TRBD2 is a possible D gene (8 bases). V shed 8 bases and J shed 9 bases, with 20 bases lying between them. Per germline, CDR1 LNHDA and CDR2 SQIVND (reference sequence). The CDR3 is 13 amino acids.

The chain recombines TRBV6-6 with TRBJ1-2, with D hard to call. The CDR3 has 13 residues. Germline-derived CDR1 and CDR2 are MNHNY and SVGAGI (reference sequence). The germline V and J ends were trimmed by 6 bases and 5 bases, with 13 bases remaining between them. CDR3 nucleotides: TGTGCCAGCAGGCTCGACACAGAATATGGCTACACCTTC. This encodes CASRLDTEYGYTF.

The genes are TRBV29-1 and TRBJ2-3; D unclear. The CDR3 is made up of 11 amino acids. CDR1 is SQVTM, CDR2 ANQGSEA, per germline. Between the trimmed V and J ends, which lost 4 bases and 8 bases, there was a span of 10 bases. The CDR3 here is CSVGGVGTQYF. CDR3 nucleotide sequence: TGCAGCGTTGGCGGAGTCGGTACGCAGTATTTT.

The genes are TRBV4-3 and TRBJ2-1; D is uncertain. This CDR3 region has 16 residues. Germline loops: CDR1 LGHNA, CDR2 YSLEER. Between the trimmed V and J ends, which lost 0 bases and 0 bases, there was a span of 9 bases. The CDR3 DNA is TGCGCCAGCAGCCAAGATTTAACCAGCTCCTACAATGAGCAGTTCTTC. It yields the protein CASSQDLTSSYNEQFF.

The chain carries TRBV27 and TRBJ2-7, with D tentatively TRBD2 (5 bases). The CDR3 has 13 residues. The germline V gene has CDR1 MNHEY and CDR2 SMNVEV (reference sequence). V lost 3 bases and J 4 bases, leaving 10 bases between the germline ends. The CDR3: CASSLSGGYEQYF. DNA for the CDR3: TGTGCCAGCAGTTTGAGTGGCGGGTACGAGCAGTACTTC.

The chain links TRBV6-5 to TRBJ2-2; D may be TRBD2 (6 bases). The length of the CDR3 is 15 residues. Germline CDR1 and CDR2: MNHEY and SVGAGI. Between the trimmed V and J ends, which lost 6 bases and 0 bases, there was a span of 11 bases. The chain's CDR3 is CASRRGASNTGELFF. The CDR3 region has the DNA TGTGCCAGCAGACGCGGGGCGTCGAACACCGGGGAGCTGTTTTTT.

The chain carries TRBV5-1 and TRBJ2-1, with D possibly being TRBD2 (5 bases). Trimming took 4 bases from V and 0 from J, leaving 20 bases between them. CDR1 is SGHRS and CDR2 is YFSETQ in the germline V gene. The CDR3 is 18 residues long. CDR3 sequence (DNA): TGCGCCAGCAGCCTGGGTCACGGGGTCATGAGCTCCTACAATGAGCAGTTCTTC. Translation gives CASSLGHGVMSSYNEQFF.

This chain connects TRBV19 to TRBJ2-5, with TRBD2 matching 10 bases. The CDR3 runs 17 residues. The V segment lost 3 bases and the J segment 5 bases; nucleotides outside the gene matches: 12. Per germline, CDR1 LNHDA and CDR2 SQIVND (reference sequence). The CDR3 nucleotides read TGTGCCAGTAGTATGAGGAGAAGCGGGGGGGCTTGGGAGACCCAGTACTTC. This translates into CASSMRRSGGAWETQYF. The whole variable domain, filled in from reference TRBV19 and TRBJ2-5, reads DGGITQSPKYLFRKEGQNVTLSCEQNLNHDAMYWYRQDPGQGLRLIYYSQIVNDFQKGDIAEGYSVSREKKESFPLTVTSAQKNPTAFYLCASSMRRSGGAWETQYFGPGTRLLVL.

The chain carries TRBV5-6 and TRBJ1-1, with D uncertain. This CDR3 is built from 11 residues. Germline V gives CDR1 SGHDT, CDR2 YYEEEE. V shed 7 bases and J shed 1 base, with 5 bases lying between them. CDR3: CASSGNTEAFF. CDR3 DNA: TGTGCCAGCTCGGGGAACACTGAAGCTTTCTTT. Looking up the rest from reference TRBV5-6 and TRBJ1-1 gives the full variable domain: DAGVTQSPTHLIKTRGQQVTLRCSPKSGHDTVSWYQQALGQGPQFIFQYYEEEERQRGNFPDRFSGHQFPNYSSELNVNALLLGDSALYLCASSGNTEAFFGQGTRLTVV.

The chain joins TRBV2 to TRBJ1-3; D might be TRBD1 (6 bases). The V gene lost 2 bases and the J gene lost 2 bases, with 13 bases spanning the gap. CDR3 length: 16 residues. The germline V gene has CDR1 SNHLY and CDR2 FYNNEI. CDR3 loop: CASSETRGMAGNTIYF. CDR3 nucleotides: TGTGCCAGCAGTGAAACCAGGGGTATGGCTGGAAACACCATATATTTT.

This clone appeared a few times. V usage is TRBV7-9 and J usage is TRBJ1-2; D is unresolved. The CDR3 is made up of 12 amino acids. V was shortened by 5 bases and J by 4 bases, with 8 bases between the two germline ends. Germline V lookup: CDR1 SEHNR, CDR2 FQNEAQ (reference sequence). This chain's CDR3 is CASSPEAYGYTF. The CDR3 DNA is TGTGCCAGCAGCCCGGAGGCCTATGGCTACACCTTC. Full variable domain (outside the CDR3, taken from reference TRBV7-9 and TRBJ1-2): DTGVSQNPRHKITKRGQNVTFRCDPISEHNRLYWYRQTLGQGPEFLTYFQNEAQLEKSRLLSDRFSAERPKGSFSTLEIQRTEQGDSAMYLCASSPEAYGYTFGSGTRLTVV.

The V and J genes are TRBV30 and TRBJ2-7; perhaps TRBD1 as D (5 bases). The ends were cut back, 1 base at V and 0 bases at J, with 10 bases in the middle. CDR1 GTSNPN and CDR2 SVGIG come from the germline V gene (reference sequence). The length of the CDR3 is 14 residues. CDR3 in amino acids: CAWSAPGFSYEQYF. The DNA of the CDR3 is TGTGCCTGGAGTGCCCCAGGGTTCTCCTACGAGCAGTACTTC. Complete variable domain (other parts from reference TRBV30 and TRBJ2-7): SQTIHQWPATLVQPVGSPLSLECTVEGTSNPNLYWYRQAAGRGLQLLFYSVGIGQISSEVPQNLSASRPQDRQFILSSKKLLLSDSGFYLCAWSAPGFSYEQYFGPGTRLTVT.

The chain has TRBV28 and TRBJ1-1; D is ambiguous. In germline, CDR1 is MDHEN, CDR2 SYDVKM. The CDR3 is 13 amino acids. Trimming took 4 bases from V and 0 from J, leaving 6 bases between them. The CDR3 protein is CASSSSLNTEAFF. In DNA form, the CDR3 reads TGTGCCAGCAGTTCTTCTTTGAACACTGAAGCTTTCTTT.

The chain employs TRBV6-1 and TRBJ2-5; a weak D match, TRBD2 (5 bases). Germline V gives CDR1 MNHNS, CDR2 SASEGT. The V gene lost 4 bases and the J gene lost 6 bases, with 21 bases spanning the gap. This CDR3 has 16 amino acids. In DNA, the CDR3 is TGTGCCAGCAGTGTACAACCCCCGGGGTCCGCAAAGACCCAGTACTTC. Its protein product is CASSVQPPGSAKTQYF.

This rearrangement joins TRBV18 to TRBJ2-7, with 8 bases lining up with TRBD1. The junction had 13 bases not matched to a gene; V was cut back by 3 bases and J by 6 bases. CDR1 is KGHSH, CDR2 LQKENI, per germline. This CDR3 spans 16 amino acids. The CDR3 sequence is CASSPPSRGQGFEQYF. The CDR3, as DNA: TGTGCCAGCTCACCCCCCTCCCGAGGACAGGGATTCGAGCAGTACTTC.

In the case of this clone: The sample contains more than one DNA sequence encoding this CDR3. This chain connects TRBV14 to TRBJ2-1, with TRBD2 matching 15 bases. CDR3 length: 18 amino acids. The germline CDR1 and CDR2 sequences are SGHDN and FVKESK. J was trimmed by 0 bases and V by 4 bases; bases with no gene match: 4. CDR3 nucleotides: TGTGCCAGCAGCCTTGGACTAGCGGGAGGGCCCTCCTACAATGAGCAGTTCTTC. Translation gives CASSLGLAGGPSYNEQFF.

In the case of this clone: Additional DNA sequences in this sample encode the identical CDR3. The chain couples TRBV5-1 to TRBJ2-7; TRBD1 matches at 11 bases. The CDR3 sequence is 14 residues long. Trimming removed 3 bases from V and 4 bases from J; junction bases left unmatched: 3. CDR1 is SGHRS and CDR2 is YFSETQ in the germline V gene. CDR3 region: CASSSGQGAYEQYF. The CDR3 region has the DNA TGCGCCAGCAGCTCTGGACAGGGGGCGTACGAGCAGTACTTC.

The J gene is TRBJ1-5, the V gene TRBV18; 7 nucleotides agree with TRBD1. Germline V gene data show CDR1 as KGHSH and CDR2 as LQKENI. V gave up 0 bases and J gave up 0 bases; unmatched junction bases: 5. The CDR3 has 17 residues. The CDR3 nucleotides read TGTGCCAGCTCACCACCCAGACAGGGAGGTAGCAATCAGCCCCAGCATTTT. It yields the protein CASSPPRQGGSNQPQHF. Full variable domain (missing parts from reference TRBV18 and TRBJ1-5): NAGVMQNPRHLVRRRGQEARLRCSPMKGHSHVYWYRQLPEEGLKFMVYLQKENIIDESGMPKERFSAEFPKEGPSILRIQQVVRGDSAAYFCASSPPRQGGSNQPQHFGDGTRLSIL.